One and the same sample provided the 27 T cell receptor beta chains below, sequenced in a study of radiotherapy plus CTLA-4 blockade in lung cancer. Only in-frame clones appear in the TCRdb table, and some are missing; sequencing was by immunoSEQ multiplex PCR. The sample yields 52,000 or so clones, around four fifths seen once. This specimen was peripheral blood, taken from a patient treated with radiotherapy plus ipilimumab. All receptors come from a human donor with non-small cell lung cancer whose response to radiotherapy plus ipilimumab could not be evaluated.

V is TRBV21-1 and J is TRBJ2-3; the DNA was not compared with TRBD2, the D call given in the table. TRBV21-1 is a listed pseudogene. This CDR3 region has 16 residues. The CDR3 DNA is TGTGCCAGCAGCAATCGACTAGCGTTAACCACAGATACGCAGTATTTT. Protein product: CASSNRLALTTDTQYF.

This clone was observed once. This sequence joins TRBV28 and TRBJ2-1, with D unclear. CDR1 MDHEN and CDR2 SYDVKM come from the germline V gene. V was clipped by 6 bases and J by 8 bases, with 14 bases between them. The CDR3 spans 13 residues. The CDR3 DNA is TGTGCCAGCAGCTTGGTGATCGAGGATGAGCAGTTCTTC. It is translated as CASSLVIEDEQFF.

The gene calls are TRBV28 and TRBJ2-7, with 9 bases identical to TRBD1. The CDR3 runs 13 residues. The junction had 8 bases not matched to a gene; V was cut back by 8 bases and J by 6 bases. Germline CDR1 and CDR2: MDHEN and SYDVKM. CDR3 DNA: TGTGCCAGCGGACCAACGGACAGGGGCGAGCAGTACTTC. It yields the protein CASGPTDRGEQYF.

DNA of the CDR3: TGTGCCAGCAGTTTCGACAGGCGCGGCTACACCTTC. It translates to CASSFDRRGYTF. The gene calls are TRBV6-5 and TRBJ1-2; possible D gene TRBD1, 6 bases. Trimming left V 4 bases short and J 8 bases short, with 11 bases between. The germline V gene encodes CDR1 MNHEY and CDR2 SVGAGI. The CDR3 loop spans 12 amino acids.

This chain links TRBV19 with TRBJ2-1; perhaps TRBD1 as D (6 bases). Trimming shortened V by 5 bases and J by 2 bases, and 13 bases separated the two germline ends. The germline CDR1 and CDR2 sequences are LNHDA and SQIVND (reference sequence). The CDR3 is 15 amino acids. The CDR3 spells CASSGSGQPYNEQFF. Here the CDR3 DNA reads TGTGCCAGTAGTGGGTCCGGACAGCCCTACAATGAGCAGTTCTTC.

The rearrangement uses TRBV2 and TRBJ1-2; D may be TRBD1 (6 bases). Germline-derived CDR1 and CDR2 are SNHLY and FYNNEI. The CDR3 covers 15 residues. V was shortened by 4 bases and J by 6 bases, with 18 bases between the two germline ends. Here the CDR3 reads CASSAWGGSVDGYTF. DNA for the CDR3: TGTGCCAGCAGTGCTTGGGGGGGCTCGGTTGATGGCTACACCTTC.

V usage is TRBV9 and J usage is TRBJ2-6, with 9 bases identical to TRBD1. Trimming removed 4 bases from V and 1 base from J; junction bases left unmatched: 9. The CDR3 is made up of 18 amino acids. Germline CDR1 is SGDLS and CDR2 is YYNGEE. CDR3 region: CASSTTGQGFSGANVLTF. The CDR3 nucleotides are TGTGCCAGCAGCACCACGGGACAGGGCTTTTCTGGGGCCAACGTCCTGACTTTC.

The chain is built from TRBV19 and TRBJ1-4; D is undetermined. The CDR3 covers 12 residues. The germline V and J ends were trimmed by 5 bases and 8 bases, with 9 bases remaining between them. CDR1 is LNHDA and CDR2 is SQIVND in the germline V gene (reference sequence). This CDR3 reads CASSSLGEKLFF. Written as DNA, the CDR3 is TGTGCCAGTAGTTCCCTCGGGGAAAAACTGTTTTTT. The full variable domain, its missing parts supplied by reference TRBV19 and TRBJ1-4, is DGGITQSPKYLFRKEGQNVTLSCEQNLNHDAMYWYRQDPGQGLRLIYYSQIVNDFQKGDIAEGYSVSREKKESFPLTVTSAQKNPTAFYLCASSSLGEKLFFGSGTQLSVL.

This clone was observed a handful of times. The J gene is TRBJ1-4, the V gene TRBV11-2; 8 bases agree with TRBD1. V gave up 1 base and J gave up 5 bases; unmatched junction bases: 3. This CDR3 has 15 amino acids. Germline loops: CDR1 SGHAT, CDR2 FQNNGV. CDR3 residues: CASSLAGQENEKLFF. The CDR3 DNA follows: TGTGCCAGCAGCTTAGCGGGACAGGAAAATGAAAAACTGTTTTTT.

This clone showed up just a few times. The chain combines TRBV10-2 with TRBJ1-1, with D tentatively TRBD1 (5 bases). V dropped 3 bases and J dropped 4 bases, with 9 bases sitting between them. CDR1 is WSHSY, CDR2 SAAADI, per germline. The CDR3 extends over 13 amino acids. CDR3 coding DNA: TGCGCCAGCAGTGATGTGGGGGGCACTGAAGCTTTCTTT. Translating gives CASSDVGGTEAFF.

The chain carries TRBV5-1 and TRBJ2-7; D is perhaps TRBD2 (6 bases). Trimming took off 3 bases at V and 0 bases at J, with 13 bases between the two ends. This CDR3 has 15 residues. Germline V gives CDR1 SGHRS, CDR2 YFSETQ. CDR3 residues: CASSSQPGSSYEQYF. CDR3 DNA sequence: TGCGCCAGCAGCTCCCAACCCGGGAGCTCCTACGAGCAGTACTTC.

About this clone: The identical CDR3 is also encoded by other nucleotide sequences in the sample. The chain joins TRBV5-6 to TRBJ2-1; 13 nucleotides agree with TRBD2. CDR3 size: 15 residues. CDR1 and CDR2 from the germline V gene are SGHDT and YYEEEE. Trimming at V came to 4 bases and at J to 4 bases, leaving 2 bases not matched to a gene. DNA of the CDR3: TGTGCCAGCAGCCCGGGACTAGCGGGGTACAATGAGCAGTTCTTC. This sequence encodes CASSPGLAGYNEQFF.

This clone showed up just once. The chain is built from TRBV11-3 and TRBJ2-5, with TRBD2 matching over 8 bases. TRBJ2-7 matches the DNA end more closely, so the J call is doubtful. The CDR3 has 18 residues. The germline V gene encodes CDR1 SGHNT and CDR2 YENEEA. The CDR3 DNA reads TGTGCCAGCAGCCCACTAGCGGCCCGAACTTTAAGCTCCTACGAGCAGTACTTC. This gives the protein CASSPLAARTLSSYEQYF.

This chain connects TRBV5-6 to TRBJ1-4; 9 nucleotides line up with TRBD1. Germline V gene data show CDR1 as SGHDT and CDR2 as YYEEEE. Germline trimming cut 4 bases from V and 7 bases from J; bases unmatched to any gene: 5. This CDR3 is built from 14 residues. The CDR3 loop is CASSPRGQGEKLFF. CDR3 nucleotide sequence: TGTGCCAGCAGCCCCAGGGGACAGGGTGAAAAACTGTTTTTT.

This clone has just a few counts. J is TRBJ1-4 and V is TRBV13; TRBD1 agrees at 7 bases. With V trimmed by 3 bases and J by 8 bases, 6 bases remained unmatched. CDR3 length: 14 amino acids. Germline values: CDR1 PRHDT, CDR2 FYEKMQ (reference sequence). The CDR3 protein is CASSFTGVGEKLFF. DNA for the CDR3: TGTGCCAGCAGCTTTACAGGGGTGGGGGAAAAACTGTTTTTT.

The V gene is TRBV5-4, the J gene TRBJ2-5; no definite D call. Matching the DNA end better, TRBJ2-7 makes the J call doubtful. There are 13 residues in the CDR3. Per germline, CDR1 SGHNT and CDR2 YYREEE (reference sequence). The CDR3 nucleotides are TGTGCCAGCAGCCCCCGTGAAACCTACGAGCAGTACTTC. It yields the protein CASSPRETYEQYF.

This chain connects TRBV14 to TRBJ2-1, with 9 bases lining up with TRBD2. Germline V gene data show CDR1 as SGHDN and CDR2 as FVKESK. This CDR3 has 17 amino acids. The trim removed 3 bases at V and 8 bases at J, leaving 14 bases unmatched. The CDR3 sequence: CASSHPIIGLANHEQFF. The CDR3, as DNA: TGTGCCAGCAGCCACCCCATTATCGGACTAGCGAACCATGAGCAGTTCTTC.

The V call is TRBV5-4, the J call TRBJ2-3; 7 nucleotides match TRBD2. CDR1 and CDR2 from the germline V gene are SGHNT and YYREEE (reference sequence). Losses at the gene ends were 0 bases for V and 1 base for J; bases not matched to a gene: 2. The CDR3 contains 15 residues. The CDR3 DNA sequence: TGTGCCAGCAGCTTGGCAAGCGGGGGCACAGATACGCAGTATTTT. It specifies CASSLASGGTDTQYF.

The chain recombines TRBV28 with TRBJ2-7; perhaps TRBD2 as D (6 bases). V was clipped by 11 bases and J by 1 base, with 18 bases between them. Per the germline V gene, CDR1 is MDHEN and CDR2 is SYDVKM. The CDR3 runs to 14 residues. CDR3 loop: CASSLDGGSYEQYF. The CDR3 bases are TGTGCCTCCTCACTGGACGGGGGTTCCTACGAGCAGTACTTC. The full variable domain, rest sourced from reference TRBV28 and TRBJ2-7, is DVKVTQSSRYLVKRTGEKVFLECVQDMDHENMFWYRQDPGLGLRLIYFSYDVKMKEKGDIPEGYSVSREKKERFSLILESASTNQTSMYLCASSLDGGSYEQYFGPGTRLTVT.

This rearrangement joins TRBV2 to TRBJ1-5, with a tentative D call TRBD1 (6 bases). The CDR3 spans 12 residues. Germline loops: CDR1 SNHLY, CDR2 FYNNEI. V was clipped by 8 bases and J by 8 bases, with 13 bases between them. As DNA, the CDR3 is TGTGCCAGCCGAAGGGGGATGGAGCCCCAGCATTTT. Translation gives CASRRGMEPQHF.

The chain uses TRBV6-4 and TRBJ2-5, with a weak D call TRBD1 (6 bases). The ends were cut back, 5 bases at V and 9 bases at J, with 16 bases in the middle. The CDR3 totals 13 residues. Germline values: CDR1 MRHNA, CDR2 SNTAGT. The CDR3 is CASSRDTQGAQYF. The CDR3 bases are TGTGCCAGCAGTCGGGACACCCAAGGGGCCCAGTACTTC.

The genes are TRBV29-1 and TRBJ2-7, with TRBD2 matching over 9 bases. The ends lost 4 bases at V and 0 bases at J; junction bases unmatched: 4. Germline CDR1 and CDR2: SQVTM and ANQGSEA. The CDR3 has 14 residues. This CDR3 is CSVGLAGRSYEQYF. The CDR3 DNA reads as TGCAGCGTTGGGCTAGCGGGGCGCTCCTACGAGCAGTACTTC.

The CDR3 here is CASALETQYF. CDR3 DNA sequence: TGTGCCAGCGCACTGGAGACCCAGTACTTC. This chain joins TRBV7-8 and TRBJ2-5, with D uncertain. The CDR3 runs to 10 residues. V was shortened by 8 bases and J by 5 bases, with 6 bases between the two germline ends. Germline V gives CDR1 SGHVS, CDR2 FQNEAQ.

CDR3 nucleotides: TGTGCCAGCCGAATGACCCGACAGGGCCAAGAGACCCAGTACTTC. It translates to CASRMTRQGQETQYF. This chain uses TRBV2 with TRBJ2-5; TRBD1 matches at 7 bases. The CDR3 length is 15 residues. Germline V gives CDR1 SNHLY, CDR2 FYNNEI. V dropped 8 bases and J dropped 1; count of bases not matched to a gene: 10.

The chain carries TRBV5-1 and TRBJ2-4; possible D gene TRBD1, 6 bases. Trimming removed 4 bases from V and 5 bases from J, with 13 bases in between. Germline-derived CDR1 and CDR2 are SGHRS and YFSETQ. The CDR3 is 14 residues long. CDR3 loop: CASSAQGSQNIQYF. CDR3 bases: TGCGCCAGCAGCGCACAGGGTTCCCAAAACATTCAGTACTTC.

This clone occurred a few times. The chain has TRBV29-1 and TRBJ1-5; D is possibly TRBD1 (6 bases). The germline V gene encodes CDR1 SQVTM and CDR2 ANQGSEA. V was cut by 4 bases and J by 0 bases, with 7 bases left in between. The CDR3 extends over 13 amino acids. The CDR3 region is CSVGDISNQPQHF. The CDR3 nucleotides are TGCAGCGTTGGGGACATTAGCAATCAGCCCCAGCATTTT.

The chain carries TRBV7-9 and TRBJ1-2; D remains ambiguous. Germline loops: CDR1 SEHNR, CDR2 FQNEAQ (reference sequence). There are 13 residues in the CDR3. V was trimmed by 1 base and J by 4 bases, leaving 7 bases between them. Here the CDR3 DNA reads TGTGCCAGCAGCTTAGATTCTCCCTATGGCTACACCTTC. This gives the protein CASSLDSPYGYTF.